This TCR beta chain was sequenced during a study of T-cell memory formation after mild COVID-19. Regarding the study as a whole: Confirmation of SARS-CoV-2 specificity was lacking for second-wave clones peaking day 37.

Germline-derived CDR1 and CDR2 are SGHTA and FQGNSA. V was pared by 8 bases and J by 3 bases, with 6 bases of the junction left unmatched. There are 15 residues in the CDR3. Many counts were recorded for this clonotype. Its target is not known. MiXCR was run by TCRdb on the 5' RACE reads, yielding one entry per CDR3 protein. The data hold more than 250,000 distinct CDR3 sequences, with roughly 17% observed a single time. The chain carries TRBV7-2 and TRBJ1-4, with 10 nucleotides matching TRBD1. This clonotype originated in a man aged 18 to 35 who had mild COVID-19 (a few samples of this study predate the infection). Cell type and time point are not known. Sequencing was performed on PBMCs or a T cell subset sorted from them (not recorded which). The CDR3 spells CASGRQGAANEKLFF. The DNA for the CDR3 is TGTGCCAGCGGTCGACAGGGGGCGGCTAATGAAAAACTGTTTTTT.